These 21 T cell receptor beta chains share one sample of origin, sequenced in a study of blood T cell repertoires in COVID-19. Sequencing was performed with immunoSEQ multiplex PCR; in TCRdb, only in-frame clones are kept and a portion is missing. The table shows hundreds of thousands of clones, with approximately 80% occurring only once. Sequences were obtained from peripheral blood. All receptors come from an elderly man with acute or convalescent COVID-19.

This chain links TRBV5-1 with TRBJ2-7; 16 positions match TRBD2. Losses at the gene ends were 0 bases for V and 9 bases for J; bases not matched to a gene: 3. CDR3 size: 15 residues. Germline V gives CDR1 SGHRS, CDR2 YFSETQ. Written as DNA, the CDR3 is TGCGCCAGCAGCTTGGCGGGACTAGCGGGAGGGTGGCAGTACTTC. Protein product: CASSLAGLAGGWQYF.

The chain carries TRBV12-5 and TRBJ1-5, with unresolved D. CDR3 length: 16 residues. Germline CDR1 is LGHNT and CDR2 is FRNRAP. Trimming removed 5 bases at V and 2 bases at J, with 16 bases between. In DNA form, the CDR3 reads TGTGCTAGTGGTACGGTCCATAGTGATGGCAATCAGCCCCAGCATTTT. It translates to CASGTVHSDGNQPQHF. The full variable domain, in which reference TRBV12-5 and TRBJ1-5 provide the parts outside the CDR3, is DARVTQTPRHKVTEMGQEVTMRCQPILGHNTVFWYRQTMMQGLELLAYFRNRAPLDDSGMPKDRFSAEMPDATLATLKIQPSEPRDSAVYFCASGTVHSDGNQPQHFGDGTRLSIL.

This clone was recorded once. The chain employs TRBV10-3 and TRBJ1-6, with no clear D. V lost 8 bases and J lost 4, with 9 bases in between. The length of the CDR3 is 13 residues. Germline-derived CDR1 and CDR2 are ENHRY and SYGVKD. The CDR3 sequence is CAIQREYNSPLHF. In DNA, the CDR3 is TGTGCCATCCAACGGGAGTATAATTCACCCCTCCACTTT.

V and J are TRBV6-4 and TRBJ1-1, with TRBD1 identical over 10 bases. The CDR3 spans 14 residues. Per germline, CDR1 MRHNA and CDR2 SNTAGT. Losses at the gene ends were 4 bases for V and 3 bases for J; bases not matched to a gene: 2. As DNA, the CDR3 is TGTGCCAGCAGTGCAGACAGGGGGCACACTGAAGCTTTCTTT. It is translated as CASSADRGHTEAFF.

This clone was counted a single time. J is TRBJ1-4 and V is TRBV19; TRBD1 agrees at 9 bases. CDR1 LNHDA and CDR2 SQIVND come from the germline V gene (reference sequence). The CDR3 contains 15 residues. J gave up 2 bases and V 5 bases, and 3 bases lay outside the gene matches. The CDR3 DNA reads as TGTGCCAGTAGTCGTACAGGGGGCACTAATGAAAAACTGTTTTTT. Its translation is CASSRTGGTNEKLFF.

CDR3 bases: TGTGCCAGCAGCAGCACAGGGGTCTATGGCTACACCTTC. This sequence encodes CASSSTGVYGYTF. This chain joins TRBV5-4 and TRBJ1-2; 7 bases are shared with TRBD1. After removal of 4 bases from V and 4 bases from J, the junction contained 4 bases not matched to a gene. From germline, CDR1 is SGHNT and CDR2 YYREEE (reference sequence). The CDR3 length is 13 residues.

As for this clone: The identical CDR3 is also encoded by other nucleotide sequences in the sample. The chain employs TRBV7-9 and TRBJ2-7; 14 bases fit TRBD2. CDR1 SEHNR and CDR2 FQNEAQ come from the germline V gene (reference sequence). The CDR3 has 15 residues. V dropped 5 bases and J dropped 5; count of bases not matched to a gene: 5. CDR3 sequence (DNA): TGTGCCAGCAGCCTAGGGACTAGCGGGAGCCACGAGCAGTACTTC. Its translation is CASSLGTSGSHEQYF.

A note on this clone: This specimen includes other DNA sequences encoding the same CDR3. The gene calls are TRBV24-1 and TRBJ2-1; 11 nucleotides match TRBD1. This CDR3 comprises 16 residues. V shed 3 bases, J shed 4 bases, and the junction held 4 bases outside the gene matches. The germline gives CDR1 KGHDR, CDR2 SFDVKD. The CDR3 sequence is CATSDTGTGGYNEQFF. The CDR3 coding sequence is TGTGCCACCAGTGATACCGGGACAGGGGGTTACAATGAGCAGTTCTTC.

This chain links TRBV5-1 with TRBJ2-2, with 10 bases matching TRBD2. There are 16 residues in the CDR3. Trimming cost V 4 bases and J 0 bases; bases outside gene matches: 3. CDR1 SGHRS and CDR2 YFSETQ come from the germline V gene. In DNA, the CDR3 is TGCGCCAGCAGCGCTAGCGGGAGCACGAACACCGGGGAGCTGTTTTTT. Protein: CASSASGSTNTGELFF.

The chain recombines TRBV5-4 with TRBJ2-3; TRBD2 matches 8 bases. The CDR3 contains 16 residues. Germline loops: CDR1 SGHNT, CDR2 YYREEE (reference sequence). The junction had 9 bases not matched to a gene; V was cut back by 6 bases and J by 0 bases. The CDR3 DNA sequence: TGTGCCAGCAACGCGGGGGGCGGGAGGAGCACAGATACGCAGTATTTT. Amino acids: CASNAGGGRSTDTQYF.

CDR3 in DNA: TGTGCCAGCAGTGGACAGGCTCATAATTCACCCCTCCACTTT. It translates to CASSGQAHNSPLHF. The J gene is TRBJ1-6, the V gene TRBV2, with a possible D match to TRBD1 (6 bases). The germline CDR1 and CDR2 sequences are SNHLY and FYNNEI. Trimming removed 4 bases at V and 5 bases at J, with 9 bases between. The CDR3 has 14 residues.

Note on this clone: Other DNA variants within this sample encode the same CDR3. CDR3 nucleotide sequence: TGTGCCAGCAGCTTGGACAGGGGGAGCGGCTACACCTTC. This sequence encodes CASSLDRGSGYTF. The chain has TRBV7-3 and TRBJ1-2; 10 nucleotides match TRBD1. This CDR3 spans 13 amino acids. Germline trimming cut 3 bases from V and 8 bases from J; bases unmatched to any gene: 3. Looked up from germline, CDR1 is SGHTA and CDR2 is FQGTGA.

The V call is TRBV28, the J call TRBJ2-3, with 9 positions matching TRBD1. CDR3 length: 15 residues. With V trimmed by 2 bases and J by 2 bases, 2 bases remained unmatched. CDR1 is MDHEN, CDR2 SYDVKM, per germline. The CDR3, as DNA: TGTGCCAGCAGTTTAGGGGACAGGGTCACAGATACGCAGTATTTT. As protein: CASSLGDRVTDTQYF. Based on the CDR3 plus reference TRBV28 and TRBJ2-3, the full variable domain is DVKVTQSSRYLVKRTGEKVFLECVQDMDHENMFWYRQDPGLGLRLIYFSYDVKMKEKGDIPEGYSVSREKKERFSLILESASTNQTSMYLCASSLGDRVTDTQYFGPGTRLTVL.

This clone was picked up a small number of times. The CDR3 region has the DNA TGCGCCAGCAGCTTGGAAGGGGGGGTGACTGAAGCTTTCTTT. Its protein product is CASSLEGGVTEAFF. The V and J genes are TRBV5-1 and TRBJ1-1; tentatively, D is TRBD1 (6 bases). V was trimmed by 0 bases and J by 5 bases, leaving 11 bases between them. Germline V gene lookup returns CDR1 SGHRS and CDR2 YFSETQ. This CDR3 is 14 amino acids long.

This chain links TRBV5-1 with TRBJ1-1; tentative D call: TRBD1 (5 bases). Germline V lookup: CDR1 SGHRS, CDR2 YFSETQ. V was clipped by 2 bases and J by 1 base, with 12 bases between them. The length of the CDR3 is 15 residues. The chain's CDR3 is CASSLVQARNTEAFF. CDR3 nucleotide sequence: TGCGCCAGCAGCTTAGTACAGGCTCGGAACACTGAAGCTTTCTTT. Based on the CDR3 plus reference TRBV5-1 and TRBJ1-1, the full variable domain is KAGVTQTPRYLIKTRGQQVTLSCSPISGHRSVSWYQQTPGQGLQFLFEYFSETQRNKGNFPGRFSGRQFSNSRSEMNVSTLELGDSALYLCASSLVQARNTEAFFGQGTRLTVV.

This rearrangement joins TRBV11-2 to TRBJ2-1; 11 nucleotides align to TRBD2. The CDR3 sequence is 14 residues long. Germline values: CDR1 SGHAT, CDR2 FQNNGV. The V segment lost 1 base and the J segment 15 bases; nucleotides outside the gene matches: 8. CDR3 region: CASSLVLAGAFRFF. The CDR3 DNA reads TGTGCCAGCAGCTTAGTACTAGCGGGGGCCTTTAGGTTCTTC.

The V gene is TRBV5-4, the J gene TRBJ2-7; 11 nucleotides agree with TRBD1. The CDR3 has 14 residues. Germline CDR1 is SGHNT and CDR2 is YYREEE (reference sequence). V lost 0 bases, J lost 6 bases, and 2 bases stayed unmatched. The CDR3, as DNA: TGTGCCAGCAGCTTGGTAGGGACAGGGGGCGAGCAGTACTTC. The encoded protein is CASSLVGTGGEQYF. Full variable domain (rest looked up from reference TRBV5-4 and TRBJ2-7): ETGVTQSPTHLIKTRGQQVTLRCSSQSGHNTVSWYQQALGQGPQFIFQYYREEENGRGNFPPRFSGLQFPNYSSELNVNALELDDSALYLCASSLVGTGGEQYFGPGTRLTVT.

This clone has just a few counts. The chain has TRBV6-6 and TRBJ1-6, with 9 bases fitting TRBD1. The CDR3 extends over 17 amino acids. CDR1 is MNHNY, CDR2 SVGAGI, per germline (reference sequence). V shed 5 bases and J 4 bases; nucleotides not matched to a gene: 9. CDR3 in DNA: TGTGCCAGCAGTCGCCGGGACAGGGTGCGTTATAATTCACCCCTCCACTTT. Amino acid sequence: CASSRRDRVRYNSPLHF.

The chain employs TRBV7-8 and TRBJ2-1; D perhaps matches TRBD2 (6 bases). V lost 5 bases and J lost 9, with 11 bases in between. Germline CDR1 is SGHVS and CDR2 is FQNEAQ. The CDR3 runs to 12 residues. The CDR3 DNA follows: TGTGCCAGCAGCCCGGGACTCGGTGAGCAGTTCTTC. Protein sequence: CASSPGLGEQFF.

There are a few counts of this clone. This chain links TRBV5-1 with TRBJ2-7; D call uncertain. Germline V gives CDR1 SGHRS, CDR2 YFSETQ. The ends were cut back, 0 bases at V and 0 bases at J, with 13 bases in the middle. This CDR3 contains 16 residues. CDR3 nucleotides: TGCGCCAGCAGCTTGGGCGGTGCGGTTAGCTCCTACGAGCAGTACTTC. Its protein is CASSLGGAVSSYEQYF. Full variable domain (missing parts from reference TRBV5-1 and TRBJ2-7): KAGVTQTPRYLIKTRGQQVTLSCSPISGHRSVSWYQQTPGQGLQFLFEYFSETQRNKGNFPGRFSGRQFSNSRSEMNVSTLELGDSALYLCASSLGGAVSSYEQYFGPGTRLTVT.

The chain uses TRBV24-1 and TRBJ2-3; D not resolved. Germline V CDR1 and CDR2: KGHDR, SFDVKD. The CDR3 covers 14 residues. The V and J ends lost 4 bases and 3 bases respectively, with 10 bases between them. CDR3: CATSDRTRTDTQYF. The DNA of the CDR3 is TGTGCCACCAGTGACCGTACAAGAACAGATACGCAGTATTTT.